The 23 T cell receptor beta chains below were found in one sample sequenced in a study of regulatory T cells in long-lasting Graves disease. The time point is: persistent/refractory GD, antithyroid drugs over 5 years with positive TRAb. RNA from PBMCs was the source of the TCR library. Construction of TCR beta libraries relied on iRepertoire HTBI primers and on Arm-PCR targeting CDR3 regions. A single record per CDR3 protein comes from TCRdb applying MiXCR to the multiplex PCR reads. The table records approximately 690,000 distinct CDR3 sequences, approximately 31% of them present only once. Here the sequenced sample was peripheral blood mononuclear cells (PBMCs), taken when the disease was refractory, from a patient treated with antithyroid drugs. These receptors came from a female donor with Graves disease.

This clonotype was seen a handful of times. V is TRBV19 and J is TRBJ2-7, with TRBD2 matching over 8 bases. V shed 4 bases, J shed 4 bases, and the junction held 15 bases outside the gene matches. The CDR3 is made up of 17 amino acids. Germline CDR1 is LNHDA and CDR2 is SQIVND (reference sequence). The CDR3 DNA follows: TGTGCCAGTAGTACCCTACACTCCAGCGGGAGCAGGTACGAGCAGTACTTC. It specifies CASSTLHSSGSRYEQYF.

The rearrangement joins TRBV11-1 to TRBJ1-6; 7 bases map to TRBD1. Germline CDR1 is SGHAT and CDR2 is FQDESV (reference sequence). The junction had 4 bases not matched to a gene; V was cut back by 10 bases and J by 7 bases. This CDR3 has 12 residues. DNA for the CDR3: TGTGCCACCGGGACAGTAAATTCACCCCTCCACTTT. Translating it yields CATGTVNSPLHF.

This clonotype was recorded many times. The chain combines TRBV2 with TRBJ1-2, with a possible D match to TRBD1 (6 bases). Germline V lookup: CDR1 SNHLY, CDR2 FYNNEI. The V gene lost 6 bases and the J gene lost 4 bases, with 9 bases spanning the gap. The CDR3 covers 12 residues. Here the CDR3 reads CASSTGPYGYTF. The CDR3 DNA reads as TGTGCCAGCAGCACAGGGCCCTATGGCTACACCTTC.

The chain has TRBV6-5 and TRBJ2-2, with D perhaps matching TRBD1 (5 bases). Germline V gene lookup returns CDR1 MNHEY and CDR2 SVGAGI. The CDR3 is 17 amino acids. Trimming pared 1 base from V and 4 bases from J, leaving 16 bases between. The CDR3 is CASSYYDSLNPTGELFF. The CDR3 region has the DNA TGTGCCAGCAGTTACTACGACAGCCTGAACCCCACCGGGGAGCTGTTTTTT.

This clonotype appeared many times. This chain uses TRBV12-3 or TRBV12-4 with TRBJ2-5; D uncertain. CDR3 length equals 12 residues. Trimming took 8 bases from V and 4 from J, leaving 11 bases between them. Written as DNA, the CDR3 is TGTGCCAGCTCGCCACTCCGAGAGACCCAGTACTTC. Translation: CASSPLRETQYF.

This chain joins TRBV29-1 and TRBJ2-7; 7 bases agree with TRBD2. Germline CDR1 SQVTM, CDR2 ANQGSEA. The CDR3 runs to 13 residues. With 7 bases clipped from V and 5 bases from J, the junction kept 11 bases outside the gene matches. The CDR3 here is CSAEGGSVNEQYF. The CDR3 DNA reads as TGCAGCGCCGAGGGCGGGAGTGTCAACGAGCAGTACTTC.

For this clonotype: Compared with germline, one end of the junction differs, possibly owing to a read error. The V and J genes are TRBV6-5 and TRBJ1-5; D gene unclear. CDR1 and CDR2 (germline): MNHEY, SVGAGI. CDR3 size: 14 residues. The DNA for the CDR3 is TGTGCCAGCAGTTACTCGGGAAGCAATCAGCCCCATCATTTT. Protein sequence: CASSYSGSNQPHHF.

The gene calls are TRBV12-5 and TRBJ1-1; 7 bases match TRBD1. V lost 6 bases, J lost 10 bases, and 8 bases stayed unmatched. The CDR3 is 12 amino acids. Germline V gives CDR1 LGHNT, CDR2 FRNRAP. CDR3 sequence (DNA): TGTGCTAGTGGCCATGGACAGGAAAGAGCTTTCTTT. Amino acids: CASGHGQERAFF.

This clonotype was seen at least ten times. The J gene is TRBJ2-7, the V gene TRBV6-1; D ambiguous. The germline gives CDR1 MNHNS, CDR2 SASEGT. V lost 0 bases, J lost 7 bases, and 7 bases lay in between. The CDR3 sequence is 12 residues long. CDR3 residues: CASSEASSEQYF. The CDR3 bases are TGTGCCAGCAGTGAAGCGAGTTCAGAGCAGTACTTC.

This clonotype occurred a few times. V gene TRBV7-8 combines with J gene TRBJ1-5; D gene unclear. The CDR3 runs 16 residues. From germline, CDR1 is SGHVS and CDR2 FQNEAQ. V was clipped by 0 bases and J by 7 bases, with 16 bases between them. The CDR3, as DNA: TGTGCCAGCAGCTTAGCCTCAGGACCCTTGATGCAGCCCCAGCATTTT. Its translation: CASSLASGPLMQPQHF.

This clonotype has more than one count but fewer than ten. The CDR3 protein is CASSFDYNTEAFF. The CDR3, as DNA: TGTGCCAGCAGTTTCGATTATAACACTGAAGCTTTCTTT. The chain joins TRBV28 to TRBJ1-1; D gene uncertain. Per germline, CDR1 MDHEN and CDR2 SYDVKM. The CDR3 runs 13 residues. The V end was cut by 3 bases, the J end by 2 bases, with 7 bases between.

V usage is TRBV5-1 and J usage is TRBJ1-3, with 7 bases lining up with TRBD1. The V gene's germline CDR1 is SGHRS and CDR2 YFSETQ. V lost 4 bases and J lost 1; bases outside the gene matches: 8. This CDR3 has 16 amino acids. The chain's CDR3 is CASSTDGTASGNTIYF. For the CDR3, the DNA is TGCGCCAGCAGCACCGATGGGACAGCTTCTGGAAACACCATATATTTT.

This clonotype was counted between two and nine times. The chain recombines TRBV7-9 with TRBJ2-7; 8 bases match TRBD1. Looked up from germline, CDR1 is SEHNR and CDR2 is FQNEAQ (reference sequence). CDR3 length: 15 amino acids. V was pared by 4 bases and J by 4 bases, with 9 bases of the junction left unmatched. CDR3 DNA sequence: TGTGCCAGCAGCTCGCGGACAGGGAAAGGTTACGAGCAGTACTTC. Its protein product is CASSSRTGKGYEQYF. The whole variable domain, filled in from reference TRBV7-9 and TRBJ2-7, reads DTGVSQNPRHKITKRGQNVTFRCDPISEHNRLYWYRQTLGQGPEFLTYFQNEAQLEKSRLLSDRFSAERPKGSFSTLEIQRTEQGDSAMYLCASSSRTGKGYEQYFGPGTRLTVT.

V is TRBV19 and J is TRBJ1-2; D is undetermined. The V end lost 2 bases, the J end lost 1 base, and 14 bases lay between the germline ends. Germline CDR1 and CDR2: LNHDA and SQIVND (reference sequence). CDR3 length: 16 residues. CDR3 sequence: CASSISAGSLNYGYTF. The CDR3 nucleotides read TGTGCCAGTAGTATATCGGCAGGTAGCCTTAACTATGGCTACACCTTC.

This chain joins TRBV7-9 and TRBJ1-1; D is possibly TRBD1 (6 bases). The germline gives CDR1 SEHNR, CDR2 FQNEAQ (reference sequence). V was clipped by 4 bases and J by 4 bases, with 19 bases between them. This CDR3 has 16 residues. Written as DNA, the CDR3 is TGTGCCAGCAGCTCTACAGGGTTTTCTATGAGCACTGAAGCTTTCTTT. Translating it yields CASSSTGFSMSTEAFF.

The V gene is TRBV29-1, the J gene TRBJ1-1, with D possibly being TRBD1 (5 bases). The germline gives CDR1 SQVTM, CDR2 ANQGSEA. V shed 7 bases and J shed 1 base, with 10 bases lying between them. The CDR3 runs to 12 residues. The CDR3 here is CSAGTANTEAFF. The CDR3 nucleotides read TGCAGCGCAGGGACGGCGAACACTGAAGCTTTCTTT.

In its sample, this clonotype was seen many times. The chain is built from TRBV20-1 and TRBJ2-7; 11 bases align to TRBD2. The germline gives CDR1 DFQATT, CDR2 SNEGSKA (reference sequence). The CDR3 spans 13 residues. CDR3 in DNA: TGCAGCGTTACTAGCGGGAGCTCCTACGAGCAGTACTTC. Its protein product is CSVTSGSSYEQYF.

J is TRBJ1-2 and V is TRBV27, with a tentative D call TRBD1 (5 bases). This CDR3 contains 16 residues. Germline V gene data show CDR1 as MNHEY and CDR2 as SMNVEV (reference sequence). The V gene lost 0 bases and the J gene lost 0 bases, with 11 bases spanning the gap. Here the CDR3 reads CASSLSGAASNYGYTF. The CDR3 region has the DNA TGTGCCAGCAGTTTATCAGGGGCAGCTTCTAACTATGGCTACACCTTC.

The genes are TRBV15 and TRBJ1-6; 8 nucleotides match TRBD1. The CDR3 loop spans 15 amino acids. V trimming: 1 base; J trimming: 5 bases; junction bases outside the gene matches: 1. CDR1 is LNHNV and CDR2 is YYDKDF in the germline V gene (reference sequence). CDR3 protein: CATSRGTGNNSPLHF. CDR3 DNA sequence: TGTGCCACCAGCAGAGGGACAGGGAATAATTCACCCCTCCACTTT.

At least ten counts were recorded for this clonotype. The rearrangement uses TRBV20-1 and TRBJ1-5; 8 nucleotides match TRBD1. The ends lost 4 bases at V and 3 bases at J; junction bases unmatched: 8. This CDR3 is built from 15 residues. Germline loops: CDR1 DFQATT, CDR2 SNEGSKA (reference sequence). CDR3 DNA sequence: TGCAGTGCTACAGCCGGGACAGGATTCAATCAGCCCCAGCATTTT. It specifies CSATAGTGFNQPQHF.

The rearrangement links TRBV12-3 or TRBV12-4 to TRBJ1-3; D is unclear. The V end was cut by 3 bases, the J end by 1 base, with 13 bases between. The CDR3 is 16 residues long. The CDR3 sequence is CASSFLGPPSGNTIYF. The CDR3 DNA reads TGTGCCAGCAGTTTTCTGGGTCCTCCATCTGGAAACACCATATATTTT.

This clonotype has just a few counts. The gene calls are TRBV3-1 and TRBJ1-1, with D perhaps TRBD1 (5 bases). V shed 1 base and J shed 4 bases, with 10 bases lying between them. CDR3 length: 14 residues. Germline CDR1 reads LGHDT; CDR2 reads YNNKEL (reference sequence). The CDR3 coding sequence is TGTGCCAGCAGCCAAGTTGAGGGGTTCACTGAAGCTTTCTTT. Translated, it gives CASSQVEGFTEAFF. Based on the CDR3 plus reference TRBV3-1 and TRBJ1-1, the full variable domain is DTAVSQTPKYLVTQMGNDKSIKCEQNLGHDTMYWYKQDSKKFLKIMFSYNNKELIINETVPNRFSPKSPDKAHLNLHINSLELGDSAVYFCASSQVEGFTEAFFGQGTRLTVV.

V usage is TRBV6-1 and J usage is TRBJ1-1; D not certain. V lost 8 bases and J 3 bases, leaving 13 bases between the germline ends. Looked up from germline, CDR1 is MNHNS and CDR2 is SASEGT. The CDR3 runs 13 residues. CDR3 loop: CASLGTLHTEAFF. As DNA, the CDR3 is TGTGCCAGCTTGGGAACTCTACACACTGAAGCTTTCTTT.